A single sample is the source of the 27 T cell receptor beta chains below, sequenced in a study of identical twins (dated by TCRdb to about 2016). Receptor amplification or capture employed 5' RACE. TCRdb shows the sequencer as Illumina HiSeq 2000. TCRdb's own reprocessing of the public reads used fastp at Q25 and MiXCR and kept productive beta chains. Each entry merges the rows of one CDR3 protein and shows their most common DNA and genes. A total of just under 650,000 distinct CDR3 sequences appear in this sample, about 7.1% of them only once. The ten largest clonotypes hold less than 2% of the sample. This sample also belongs to another study, concerning yellow fever vaccine responses in identical twins.

Material: PBMCs. These receptor sequences come from a young woman in good health.

V is TRBV9 and J is TRBJ2-5; 7 positions match TRBD2. Germline-derived CDR1 and CDR2 are SGDLS and YYNGEE. The CDR3 has 15 amino acids. Trimming took 5 bases from V and 5 from J; bases not matched to a gene: 12. The CDR3 spells CASSAGTTVGETQYF. CDR3 DNA sequence: TGTGCCAGCAGTGCCGGGACTACCGTGGGGGAGACCCAGTACTTC.

In this sample, this clonotype turned up a few times. This chain connects TRBV19 to TRBJ1-1; tentative D call: TRBD1 (5 bases). Germline V gene sequence: CDR1 LNHDA, CDR2 SQIVND (reference sequence). This CDR3 has 15 amino acids. V lost 5 bases to trimming and J lost 0 bases, with 13 bases between them. The CDR3 DNA reads TGTGCCAGTAGTGGCCGGGACTACATGAACACTGAAGCTTTCTTT. Protein sequence: CASSGRDYMNTEAFF.

The sample holds many counts of this clonotype. The chain employs TRBV29-1 and TRBJ2-1, with a weak D call TRBD2 (5 bases). Germline-derived CDR1 and CDR2 are SQVTM and ANQGSEA. The CDR3 loop spans 14 amino acids. The CDR3 nucleotides read TGCAGTGGTAGTGGTACGGGGTCCTACAATGAGCAGTTCTTC. This encodes CSGSGTGSYNEQFF.

In this sample, this clonotype turned up many times. The CDR3 DNA follows: TGTGCCATCAGTGGCTCGGACGGGTACACTGAAGCTTTCTTT. Translated: CAISGSDGYTEAFF. The V call is TRBV10-3, the J call TRBJ1-1; D is unresolved. The germline V gene has CDR1 ENHRY and CDR2 SYGVKD. V was pared by 4 bases and J by 3 bases, with 12 bases between. CDR3 length: 14 residues.

The sample holds many counts of this clonotype. The chain employs TRBV24-1 and TRBJ2-3; 8 bases are shared with TRBD2. The V gene end was trimmed by 4 bases and the J gene end by 0 bases; junction bases not matched to a gene: 8. Germline values: CDR1 KGHDR, CDR2 SFDVKD. The CDR3 sequence is 17 residues long. The CDR3 coding sequence is TGTGCCACCAGTGAACCGGGGGCTAGCGGGAGCACAGATACGCAGTATTTT. Translation: CATSEPGASGSTDTQYF.

The table lists this clonotype with many counts. The chain carries TRBV20-1 and TRBJ2-7; 11 positions agree with TRBD2. Germline V gives CDR1 DFQATT, CDR2 SNEGSKA (reference sequence). V was pared by 5 bases and J by 4 bases, with 4 bases of the junction left unmatched. The CDR3 has 13 amino acids. The CDR3 sequence is CSAGTSGSYEQYF. CDR3 in DNA: TGCAGTGCTGGCACTAGCGGGAGTTACGAGCAGTACTTC.

V and J are TRBV7-3 and TRBJ2-5, with 8 bases aligning to TRBD2. The CDR3 has 15 amino acids. V trimming: 4 bases; J trimming: 5 bases; junction bases outside the gene matches: 9. Germline V gene data show CDR1 as SGHTA and CDR2 as FQGTGA. CDR3 sequence reads: CASSWVAGPGETQYF. The CDR3, as DNA: TGTGCCAGCAGCTGGGTAGCGGGGCCCGGGGAGACCCAGTACTTC. The complete variable domain, with remaining parts taken from reference TRBV7-3 and TRBJ2-5, reads GAGVSQTPSNKVTEKGKYVELRCDPISGHTALYWYRQSLGQGPEFLIYFQGTGAADDSGLPNDRFFAVRPEGSVSTLKIQRTERGDSAVYLCASSWVAGPGETQYFGPGTRLLVL.

This clonotype occurred a few times. The V call is TRBV12-3 or TRBV12-4, the J call TRBJ2-3, with no clear D. The CDR3 is 15 residues long. Trimming took 2 bases from V and 2 from J, leaving 11 bases between them. CDR3 in amino acids: CASSLLPAPTDTQYF. In DNA form, the CDR3 reads TGTGCCAGCAGTTTATTACCAGCCCCCACAGATACGCAGTATTTT.

The chain employs TRBV7-9 and TRBJ2-1; the match to TRBD2 covers 8 bases. Germline V lookup: CDR1 SEHNR, CDR2 FQNEAQ (reference sequence). The V and J ends lost 5 bases and 4 bases, in that order; junction bases with no gene match: 10. The CDR3 covers 16 residues. This chain's CDR3 is CASSTPAGDRYNEQFF. The DNA for the CDR3 is TGTGCCAGCAGCACCCCAGCGGGAGATAGGTACAATGAGCAGTTCTTC.

This clonotype was picked up many times. The J gene is TRBJ2-1, the V gene TRBV20-1; 8 positions agree with TRBD1. This CDR3 contains 14 residues. Germline-derived CDR1 and CDR2 are DFQATT and SNEGSKA (reference sequence). V trimming: 0 bases; J trimming: 5 bases; junction bases outside the gene matches: 3. The CDR3 DNA reads TGCAGTGCTAGAGATCGGACAGGGAACAATGAGCAGTTCTTC. Encoded protein: CSARDRTGNNEQFF.

This clonotype occurred many times. This sequence joins TRBV28 and TRBJ2-7, with 8 bases fitting TRBD2. The ends lost 3 bases at V and 3 bases at J; junction bases unmatched: 10. Germline CDR1 reads MDHEN; CDR2 reads SYDVKM. CDR3 length: 16 residues. Written as DNA, the CDR3 is TGTGCCAGCAGTTTGGGGAGTACTAGCGGTTACTACGAGCAGTACTTC. Amino acid sequence: CASSLGSTSGYYEQYF.

This clonotype showed up just a few times. The chain employs TRBV6-1 and TRBJ1-5; D may be TRBD1 (6 bases). Germline-derived CDR1 and CDR2 are MNHNS and SASEGT. The V end lost 2 bases, the J end lost 0 bases, and 11 bases lay between the germline ends. The length of the CDR3 is 16 residues. This CDR3 is CASSEFRGFSNQPQHF. CDR3 nucleotides: TGTGCCAGCAGTGAATTTAGGGGGTTTAGCAATCAGCCCCAGCATTTT.

This clonotype has more than one count but fewer than ten. The chain recombines TRBV5-5 with TRBJ1-2; D is unresolved. Germline assignment: CDR1 SGHKS and CDR2 YYEKEE (reference sequence). The CDR3 length is 15 residues. V was clipped by 6 bases and J by 6 bases, with 21 bases between them. This chain's CDR3 is CASTTDWFPNDGYTF. The CDR3 DNA follows: TGTGCCAGCACAACCGACTGGTTCCCCAACGATGGCTACACCTTC.

This clonotype has more than one count but fewer than ten. This chain uses TRBV12-3 or TRBV12-4 with TRBJ2-6, with 8 bases fitting TRBD2. The CDR3 has 17 residues. The V and J ends lost 6 bases and 3 bases, in that order; junction bases with no gene match: 10. CDR3 coding DNA: TGTGCCAGCAGCTACAACTCCGGGGGGGATGGGGCCAACGTCCTGACTTTC. This encodes CASSYNSGGDGANVLTF.

The chain couples TRBV29-1 to TRBJ1-5; weak D call: TRBD1 (6 bases). This CDR3 spans 13 amino acids. V was cut by 4 bases and J by 4 bases, with 11 bases left in between. The germline V gene has CDR1 SQVTM and CDR2 ANQGSEA. This chain's CDR3 is CSVAPGANQPQHF. The CDR3 DNA reads TGCAGCGTTGCCCCAGGGGCGAATCAGCCCCAGCATTTT.

The chain couples TRBV15 to TRBJ1-3; D gene uncertain. V shed 0 bases and J shed 0 bases, with 6 bases lying between them. This CDR3 region has 15 residues. Germline values: CDR1 LNHNV, CDR2 YYDKDF (reference sequence). The CDR3: CATSRDVGSGNTIYF. Here the CDR3 DNA reads TGTGCCACCAGCAGAGATGTGGGCTCTGGAAACACCATATATTTT.

The chain joins TRBV7-9 to TRBJ2-3, with D possibly TRBD2 on 7 matching bases. Looked up from germline, CDR1 is SEHNR and CDR2 is FQNEAQ (reference sequence). The ends were cut back, 2 bases at V and 3 bases at J, with 18 bases in the middle. This CDR3 region has 17 residues. DNA for the CDR3: TGTGCCAGCAGCTTAAGTGCGGGGGCGGGAGAGACAGATACGCAGTATTTT. This translates into CASSLSAGAGETDTQYF.

This clonotype was observed a few times. This rearrangement joins TRBV14 to TRBJ2-1; maybe TRBD2 (7 bases). V was clipped by 8 bases and J by 2 bases, with 16 bases between them. The CDR3 consists of 15 residues. Germline lookup yields CDR1 SGHDN and CDR2 FVKESK. The CDR3 spells CASSWGLAAYNEQFF. The CDR3 nucleotides are TGTGCCAGCTCCTGGGGGCTAGCGGCCTACAATGAGCAGTTCTTC.

The rearrangement uses TRBV20-1 and TRBJ1-1, with D hard to call. V lost 5 bases and J lost 4, with 11 bases in between. Germline V gives CDR1 DFQATT, CDR2 SNEGSKA (reference sequence). This CDR3 is built from 12 residues. The CDR3 loop is CSAFRGSTEAFF. CDR3 sequence (DNA): TGCAGTGCTTTTCGGGGTAGCACTGAAGCTTTCTTT.

This clonotype was detected many times. The chain combines TRBV3-1 with TRBJ2-1, with 12 bases lining up with TRBD2. The V and J ends lost 0 bases and 9 bases, in that order; junction bases with no gene match: 6. CDR3 length: 16 amino acids. Germline lookup yields CDR1 LGHDT and CDR2 YNNKEL (reference sequence). DNA for the CDR3: TGTGCCAGCAGCCAAGAAACTAGCGGGAGGTTTGGTGAGCAGTTCTTC. The encoded protein is CASSQETSGRFGEQFF.

The chain recombines TRBV12-3 or TRBV12-4 with TRBJ1-5; 7 bases align to TRBD1. The CDR3 sequence is 15 residues long. V lost 6 bases to trimming and J lost 0 bases; unmatched junction nucleotides: 5. The CDR3 sequence: CASSPGGDSNQPQHF. The CDR3 nucleotides are TGTGCCAGCAGCCCAGGGGGGGATAGCAATCAGCCCCAGCATTTT.

This clonotype was detected a few times. The V gene is TRBV18, the J gene TRBJ2-7; D ambiguous. Germline V gives CDR1 KGHSH, CDR2 LQKENI. The CDR3 contains 14 residues. The V gene lost 5 bases and the J gene lost 4 bases, with 15 bases spanning the gap. CDR3 sequence: CASSDRVRAYEQYF. As DNA, the CDR3 is TGTGCCAGCTCAGACCGGGTTCGGGCATACGAGCAGTACTTC.

This clonotype was counted ten times or more. This chain uses TRBV20-1 with TRBJ1-1; TRBD1 might be the D (5 bases). CDR1 is DFQATT, CDR2 SNEGSKA, per germline (reference sequence). The CDR3 runs to 17 residues. Between the trimmed V and J ends, which lost 2 bases and 3 bases, there was a span of 22 bases. As DNA, the CDR3 is TGCAGTGCTAGATCCCTGAGTCGAGGTTTGGGGGACACTGAAGCTTTCTTT. This gives the protein CSARSLSRGLGDTEAFF.

On this clonotype itself: The CDR3 end shows no conserved phenylalanine or tryptophan, and so a read error is likely. CDR3 amino acids: CASSFLLAGGPSPYNEQFL. The CDR3 DNA sequence: TGTGCCAGCAGCTTTTTACTAGCGGGGGGCCCCAGCCCTTACAATGAGCAGTTCTTA. The gene calls are TRBV5-4 and TRBJ2-1; 12 positions match TRBD2. Germline V gene data show CDR1 as SGHNT and CDR2 as YYREEE (reference sequence). V trimming: 2 bases; J trimming: 4 bases; junction bases outside the gene matches: 13. This CDR3 contains 19 residues.

The chain employs TRBV20-1 and TRBJ2-1, with 12 bases identical to TRBD2. The trim removed 0 bases at V and 6 bases at J, leaving 12 bases unmatched. CDR3 length: 18 amino acids. The germline V gene encodes CDR1 DFQATT and CDR2 SNEGSKA (reference sequence). The CDR3 DNA reads as TGCAGTGCTAGAGATCCCCTAGCGGGGGGGCCGAAGGGCAATGAGCAGTTCTTC. Translation: CSARDPLAGGPKGNEQFF.

Ten or more counts support this clonotype. The chain links TRBV10-3 to TRBJ1-3; D remains ambiguous. This CDR3 has 18 amino acids. Trimming removed 7 bases at V and 3 bases at J, with 25 bases between. CDR1 and CDR2 (germline): ENHRY, SYGVKD. The CDR3 spells CAITSEFEHSILGNTIYF. In DNA, the CDR3 is TGTGCCATCACGAGTGAGTTTGAACATTCAATACTTGGAAACACCATATATTTT.

This clonotype appeared a few times. The V call is TRBV12-3 or TRBV12-4, the J call TRBJ1-4, with a weak D call TRBD1 (5 bases). The CDR3 sequence is 14 residues long. Between the trimmed V and J ends, which lost 3 bases and 6 bases, there was a span of 11 bases. CDR3 residues: CASSLSQGHEKLFF. For the CDR3, the DNA is TGTGCCAGCAGTTTGTCGCAGGGACATGAAAAACTGTTTTTT.